This T cell receptor (beta chain) is from a study of molecular identifiers for immune sequencing clone quantification. TCRdb independently ran MiXCR on the PCR reads; one entry per CDR3 protein. The sample contains around 480,000 distinct CDR3 sequences, around 23% of which appear only once. As concerns this clonotype: Its cognate antigen is unknown.

Germline loops: CDR1 LGHNA, CDR2 YSLEER. This CDR3 has 12 residues. The ends were cut back, 1 base at V and 8 bases at J, with 6 bases in the middle. Overall study findings and caveats: Clonotypes surpassing 20 RNA copies contained over 98% of effector molecules, versus under 1% in naive cells.

This rearrangement joins TRBV4-3 to TRBJ1-3; D unresolved. This TCR derives from a human donor in good health. Some libraries in this study had Jurkat cell RNA spiked in. Sequenced input: naive CD8+ T cells from blood, with Jurkat cell RNA spiked in. Regarding subset: FACS-sorted CD8+CD4-CCR7+CD45RA+ naive T cells. The CDR3 DNA reads TGCGCCAGCAGCCAAGCGGGTGACACCATATATTTT. It is translated as CASSQAGDTIYF.